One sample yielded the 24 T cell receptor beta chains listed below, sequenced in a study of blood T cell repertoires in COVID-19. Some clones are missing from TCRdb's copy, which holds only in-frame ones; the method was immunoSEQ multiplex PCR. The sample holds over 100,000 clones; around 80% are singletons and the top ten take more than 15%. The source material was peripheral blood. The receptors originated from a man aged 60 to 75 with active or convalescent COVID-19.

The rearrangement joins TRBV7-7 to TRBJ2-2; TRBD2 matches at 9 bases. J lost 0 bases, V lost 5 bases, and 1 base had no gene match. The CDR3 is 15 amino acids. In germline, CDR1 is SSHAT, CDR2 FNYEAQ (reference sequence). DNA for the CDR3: TGTGCCAGCAGCCCTAGCGGGGCGAACACCGGGGAGCTGTTTTTT. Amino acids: CASSPSGANTGELFF.

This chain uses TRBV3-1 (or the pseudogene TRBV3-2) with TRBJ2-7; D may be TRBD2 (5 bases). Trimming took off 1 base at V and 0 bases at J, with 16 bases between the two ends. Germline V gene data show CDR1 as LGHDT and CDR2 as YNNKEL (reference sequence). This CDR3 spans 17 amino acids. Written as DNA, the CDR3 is TGTGCCAGCAGCCAAGCGGGTGGGCGGGCGGTCTCCTACGAGCAGTACTTC. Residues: CASSQAGGRAVSYEQYF.

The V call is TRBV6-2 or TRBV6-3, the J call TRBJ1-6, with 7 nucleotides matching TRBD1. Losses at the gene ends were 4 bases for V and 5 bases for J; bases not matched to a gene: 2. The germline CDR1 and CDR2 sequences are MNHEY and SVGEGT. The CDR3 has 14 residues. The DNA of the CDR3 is TGTGCCAGCAGTTCCGGGACAGATAATTCACCCCTCCACTTT. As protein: CASSSGTDNSPLHF.

The CDR3 DNA is TGTGCCAGCAGTTATGACGGGGTGATGGAGTTCTTC. Its translation: CASSYDGVMEFF. The V call is TRBV6-2 or TRBV6-3, the J call TRBJ2-1; D may be TRBD2 (5 bases). Germline lookup yields CDR1 MNHEY and CDR2 SVGEGT. The CDR3 extends over 12 amino acids. V lost 3 bases, J lost 14 bases, and 14 bases lay in between.

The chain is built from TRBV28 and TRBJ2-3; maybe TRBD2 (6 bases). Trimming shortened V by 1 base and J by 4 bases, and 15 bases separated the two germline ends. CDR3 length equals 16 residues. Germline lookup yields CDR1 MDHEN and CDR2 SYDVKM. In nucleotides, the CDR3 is TGTGCCAGCAGTTTATTGCCTAGCGCCAAGGCAGATACGCAGTATTTT. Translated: CASSLLPSAKADTQYF.

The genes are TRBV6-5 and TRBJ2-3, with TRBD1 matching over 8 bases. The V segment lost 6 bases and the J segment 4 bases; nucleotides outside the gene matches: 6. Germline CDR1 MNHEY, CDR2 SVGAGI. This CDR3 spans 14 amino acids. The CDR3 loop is CASRRDRPPDTQYF. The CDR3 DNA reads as TGTGCCAGCAGACGGGACAGGCCGCCAGATACGCAGTATTTT.

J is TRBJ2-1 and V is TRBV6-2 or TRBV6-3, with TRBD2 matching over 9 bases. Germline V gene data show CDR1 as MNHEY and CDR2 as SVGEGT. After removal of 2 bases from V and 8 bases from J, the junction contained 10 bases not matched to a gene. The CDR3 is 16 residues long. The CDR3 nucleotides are TGTGCCAGCAGTTACAAAGGCGGGAGGGCCTCGGATGAGCAGTTCTTC. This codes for CASSYKGGRASDEQFF.

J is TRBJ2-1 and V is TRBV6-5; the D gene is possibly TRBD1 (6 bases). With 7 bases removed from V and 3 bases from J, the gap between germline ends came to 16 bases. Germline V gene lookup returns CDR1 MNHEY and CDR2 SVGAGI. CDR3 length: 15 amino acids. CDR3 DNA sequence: TGTGCCAGCATCAAAAATAGGGGGAGCTACAATGAGCAGTTCTTC. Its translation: CASIKNRGSYNEQFF.

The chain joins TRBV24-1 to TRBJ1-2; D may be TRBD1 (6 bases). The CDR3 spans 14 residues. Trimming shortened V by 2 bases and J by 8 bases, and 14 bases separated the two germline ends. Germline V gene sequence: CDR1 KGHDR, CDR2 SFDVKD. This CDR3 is CATSDSDRPRGYTF. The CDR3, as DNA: TGTGCCACCAGTGATTCTGACAGGCCTAGGGGCTACACCTTC.

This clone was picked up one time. The chain's CDR3 is CASSLAPSGDYGYTF. The CDR3 DNA reads TGTGCCAGCAGCTTAGCCCCATCGGGAGACTATGGCTACACCTTC. The rearrangement uses TRBV7-2 and TRBJ1-2; D is unresolved. The CDR3 sequence is 15 residues long. Germline CDR1 is SGHTA and CDR2 is FQGNSA. V was trimmed by 0 bases and J by 3 bases, leaving 11 bases between them.

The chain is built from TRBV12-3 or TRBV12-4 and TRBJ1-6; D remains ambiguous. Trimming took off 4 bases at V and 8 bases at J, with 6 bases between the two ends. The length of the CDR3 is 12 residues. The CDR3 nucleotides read TGTGCCAGCAGTTCTCTGTATTCACCCCTCCACTTT. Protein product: CASSSLYSPLHF.

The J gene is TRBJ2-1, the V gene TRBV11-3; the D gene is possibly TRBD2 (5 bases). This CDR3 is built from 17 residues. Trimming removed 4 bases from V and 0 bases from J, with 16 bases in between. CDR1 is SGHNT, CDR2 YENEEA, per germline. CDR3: CASSSRSGGASYNEQFF. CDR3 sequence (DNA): TGTGCCAGCAGCTCCCGGTCTGGAGGAGCCTCCTACAATGAGCAGTTCTTC.

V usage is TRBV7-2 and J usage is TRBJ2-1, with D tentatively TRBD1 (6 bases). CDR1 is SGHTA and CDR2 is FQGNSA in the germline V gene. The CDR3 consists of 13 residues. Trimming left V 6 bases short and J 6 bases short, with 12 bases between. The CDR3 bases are TGTGCCAGCAGATCCCAGGGGAGCAATGAGCAGTTCTTC. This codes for CASRSQGSNEQFF.

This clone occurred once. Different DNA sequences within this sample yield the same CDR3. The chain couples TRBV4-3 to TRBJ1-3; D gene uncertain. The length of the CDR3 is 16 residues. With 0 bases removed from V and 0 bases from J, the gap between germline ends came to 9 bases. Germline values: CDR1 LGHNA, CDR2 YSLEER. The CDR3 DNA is TGCGCCAGCAGCCAAGATGGAGGAAACTCTGGAAACACCATATATTTT. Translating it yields CASSQDGGNSGNTIYF.

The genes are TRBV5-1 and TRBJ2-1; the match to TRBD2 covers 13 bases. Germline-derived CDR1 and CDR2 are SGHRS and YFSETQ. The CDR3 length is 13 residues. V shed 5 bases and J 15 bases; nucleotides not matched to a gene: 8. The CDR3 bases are TGCGCCAGCAGGGGAGGACTAGCGGGAGCGATGTTCTTC. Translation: CASRGGLAGAMFF.

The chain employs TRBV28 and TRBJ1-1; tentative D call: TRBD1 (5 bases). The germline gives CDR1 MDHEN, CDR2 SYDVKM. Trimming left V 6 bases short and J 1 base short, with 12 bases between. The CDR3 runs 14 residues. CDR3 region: CASRLGGWNTEAFF. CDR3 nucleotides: TGTGCCAGCAGGCTCGGGGGGTGGAACACTGAAGCTTTCTTT.

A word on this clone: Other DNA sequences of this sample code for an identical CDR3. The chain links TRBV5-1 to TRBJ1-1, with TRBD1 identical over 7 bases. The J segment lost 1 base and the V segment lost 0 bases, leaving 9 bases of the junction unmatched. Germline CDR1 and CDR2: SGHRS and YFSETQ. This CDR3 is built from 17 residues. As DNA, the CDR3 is TGCGCCAGCAGCTTGGCGACAGGGTTAATTAGGAACACTGAAGCTTTCTTT. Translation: CASSLATGLIRNTEAFF.

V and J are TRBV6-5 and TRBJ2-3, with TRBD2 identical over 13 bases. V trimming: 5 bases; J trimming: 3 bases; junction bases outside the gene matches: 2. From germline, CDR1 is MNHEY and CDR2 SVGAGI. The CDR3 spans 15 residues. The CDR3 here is CASSPGLAGTDTQYF. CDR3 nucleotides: TGTGCCAGCAGTCCGGGACTAGCGGGAACAGATACGCAGTATTTT.

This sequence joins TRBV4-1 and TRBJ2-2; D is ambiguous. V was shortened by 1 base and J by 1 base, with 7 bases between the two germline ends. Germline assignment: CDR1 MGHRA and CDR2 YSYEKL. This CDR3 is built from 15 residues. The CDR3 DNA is TGCGCCAGCAGCCAAGTCCCAGGGAACACCGGGGAGCTGTTTTTT. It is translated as CASSQVPGNTGELFF.

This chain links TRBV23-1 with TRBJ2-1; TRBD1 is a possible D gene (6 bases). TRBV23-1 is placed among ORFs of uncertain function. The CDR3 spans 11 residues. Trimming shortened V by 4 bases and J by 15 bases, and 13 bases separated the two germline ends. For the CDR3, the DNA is TGCGCCAGCAGTCCCGACAGGAGAGGGTTCTTC. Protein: CASSPDRRGFF.

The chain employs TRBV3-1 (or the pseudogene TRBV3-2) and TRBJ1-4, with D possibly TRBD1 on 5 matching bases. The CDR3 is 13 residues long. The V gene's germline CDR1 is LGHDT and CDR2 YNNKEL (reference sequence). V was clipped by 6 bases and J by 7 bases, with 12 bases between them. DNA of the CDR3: TGTGCCAGCAGTAGGGGCGCCGGTGAAAAACTGTTTTTT. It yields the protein CASSRGAGEKLFF.

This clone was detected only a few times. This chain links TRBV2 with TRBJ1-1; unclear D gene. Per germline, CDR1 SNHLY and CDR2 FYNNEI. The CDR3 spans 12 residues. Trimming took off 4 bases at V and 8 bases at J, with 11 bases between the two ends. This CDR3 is CASSGSGREAFF. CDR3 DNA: TGTGCCAGCAGTGGAAGTGGGCGAGAAGCTTTCTTT. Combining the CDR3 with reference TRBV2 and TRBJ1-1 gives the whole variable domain EPEVTQTPSHQVTQMGQEVILRCVPISNHLYFYWYRQILGQKVEFLVSFYNNEISEKSEIFDDQFSVERPDGSNFTLKIRSTKLEDSAMYFCASSGSGREAFFGQGTRLTVV.

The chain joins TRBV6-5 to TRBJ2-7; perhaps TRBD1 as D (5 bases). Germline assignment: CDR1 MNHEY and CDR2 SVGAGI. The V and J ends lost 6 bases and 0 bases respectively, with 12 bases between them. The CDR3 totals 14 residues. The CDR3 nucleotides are TGTGCCAGCAGGGGGCCGGGTCTCTCCTACGAGCAGTACTTC. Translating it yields CASRGPGLSYEQYF.

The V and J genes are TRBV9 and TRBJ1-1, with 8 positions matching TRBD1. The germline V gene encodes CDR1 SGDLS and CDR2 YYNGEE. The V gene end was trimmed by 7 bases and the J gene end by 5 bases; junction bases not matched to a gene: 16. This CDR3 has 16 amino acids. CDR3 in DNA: TGTGCCAGCTCCAAAGGGGGACAGGCCTACAGGACTGAAGCTTTCTTT. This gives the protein CASSKGGQAYRTEAFF.